This section outlines one T cell receptor beta chain sequence together with its context. The CDR3 spans 14 residues. CDR1 and CDR2 from the germline V gene are MGHRA and YSYEKL. Trimming cost V 8 bases and J 4 bases, with 15 bases left between them. Naive CD8 cells comprised CD45RO-negative, CCR7-positively selected cells, excluding terminally differentiated effector memory CD45RA+ cells. Donors included only healthy HIV-negative adults lacking recent acute infections or vaccinations. This sample is part of a study of shared clonotypes between healthy human individuals. Some clones are missing from TCRdb's copy, which holds only in-frame ones; the method was immunoSEQ multiplex PCR. Of about 2.2 million clones listed, about 92% are singletons.

The chain is built from TRBV4-1 and TRBJ1-3; D unclear. Sequenced: naive CD8+ T cells from PBMCs. The source of this sequence is a man aged 18 to 29 in good health. Some clones in this sample may be carry-over from other donors' samples. CDR3 in amino acids: CASREGGPGNTIYF. The CDR3 DNA follows: TGCGCCAGCCGCGAGGGAGGGCCAGGAAACACCATATATTTT.